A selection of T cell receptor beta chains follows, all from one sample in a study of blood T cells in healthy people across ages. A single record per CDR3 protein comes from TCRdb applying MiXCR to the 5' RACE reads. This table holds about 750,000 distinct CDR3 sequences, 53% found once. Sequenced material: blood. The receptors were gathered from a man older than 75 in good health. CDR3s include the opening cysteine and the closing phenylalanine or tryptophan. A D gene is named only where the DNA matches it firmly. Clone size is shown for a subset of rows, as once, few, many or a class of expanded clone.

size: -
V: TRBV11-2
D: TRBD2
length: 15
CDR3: CASSLDSGAGIVQFF

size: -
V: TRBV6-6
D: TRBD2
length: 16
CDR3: CASSRPTSGRFDEQYF

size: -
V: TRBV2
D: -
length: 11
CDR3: CASSGANEQFF

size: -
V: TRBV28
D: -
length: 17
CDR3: CASSTYRAGSAKNIQYF

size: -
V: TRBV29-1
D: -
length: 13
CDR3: CSVEATNTGELFF

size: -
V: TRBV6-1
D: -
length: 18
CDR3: CASSEALIFGSSGNTIYF

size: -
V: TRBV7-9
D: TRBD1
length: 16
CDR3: CASSPADRGAQETQYF

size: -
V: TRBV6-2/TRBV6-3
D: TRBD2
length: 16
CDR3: CASSYASGRAKETQYF

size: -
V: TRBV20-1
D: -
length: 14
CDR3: CSAAHGGLNTEAFF

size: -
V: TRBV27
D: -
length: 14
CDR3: CASSDRDGPYERYF

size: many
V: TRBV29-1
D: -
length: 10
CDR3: CSVENVAQFF

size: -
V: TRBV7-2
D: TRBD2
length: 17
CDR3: CASSLRSPTSVNNEQFF

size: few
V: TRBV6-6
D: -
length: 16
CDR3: CASRPGWGSSSYEQYF

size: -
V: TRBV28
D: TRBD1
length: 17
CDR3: CASSALTGDRGSYEQYF

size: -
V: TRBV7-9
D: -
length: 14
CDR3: CASSLSAENTEAFF

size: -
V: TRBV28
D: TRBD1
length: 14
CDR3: CASSHDRGRYEQYF

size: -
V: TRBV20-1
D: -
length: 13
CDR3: CSARKVRAYEQYF

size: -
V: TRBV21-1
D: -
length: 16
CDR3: CASSKEGDRASYEQYF

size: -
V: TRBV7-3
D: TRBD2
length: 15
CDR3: CASSADMAGVGEQYF

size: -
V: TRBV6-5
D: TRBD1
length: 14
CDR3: CASKTGGNNSPLHF

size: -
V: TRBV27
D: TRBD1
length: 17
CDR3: CASSWDRGLSGANVLTF

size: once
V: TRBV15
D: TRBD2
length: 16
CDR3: CATSKPGGGSYNEQFF

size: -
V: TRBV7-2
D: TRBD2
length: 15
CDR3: CASSKAGVPNNEQFF

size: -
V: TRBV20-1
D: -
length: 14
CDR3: CSPARYGGAYEQYF